Shown below are 18 T cell receptor beta chains from a single sample sequenced in a study of T-cell reconstitution after alpha-beta-depleted transplantation in children. Researchers prepared the TCRbeta library using unique molecular identifiers, the study reports. TCRdb reanalysed the PCR reads using MiXCR and keeps one entry per CDR3 protein. The sample consists of about 410,000 distinct CDR3 sequences, roughly 20% of them appearing once. The material sequenced was PBMCs from the stem cell graft donor, taken from the stem cell graft. The receptors were gathered from a human donor who donated a stem cell graft to a child with acute myeloid leukemia.

The table lists this clonotype with many counts. CDR3 sequence: CSATGTSGSESAYEQYF. CDR3 bases: TGCAGTGCTACGGGGACTAGCGGGAGTGAGAGTGCCTACGAGCAGTACTTC. The V and J genes are TRBV20-1 and TRBJ2-7; 14 bases fit TRBD2. Germline V lookup: CDR1 DFQATT, CDR2 SNEGSKA (reference sequence). The J segment lost 2 bases and the V segment lost 4 bases, leaving 10 bases of the junction unmatched. This CDR3 comprises 17 residues.

In this sample, this clonotype turned up many times. The chain joins TRBV5-1 to TRBJ1-2; 8 bases are shared with TRBD1. The V segment lost 4 bases and the J segment 2 bases; nucleotides outside the gene matches: 16. CDR3 length: 18 residues. Germline CDR1 SGHRS, CDR2 YFSETQ. The CDR3 bases are TGCGCCAGCAGCCGTACAAATAAAGACAGGGGCATGAACTATGGCTACACCTTC. Translated: CASSRTNKDRGMNYGYTF. The whole variable domain, remainder taken from reference TRBV5-1 and TRBJ1-2, is KAGVTQTPRYLIKTRGQQVTLSCSPISGHRSVSWYQQTPGQGLQFLFEYFSETQRNKGNFPGRFSGRQFSNSRSEMNVSTLELGDSALYLCASSRTNKDRGMNYGYTFGSGTRLTVV.

V is TRBV6-1 and J is TRBJ2-2; TRBD2 agrees at 15 bases. The germline V gene has CDR1 MNHNS and CDR2 SASEGT. The J segment lost 4 bases and the V segment lost 5 bases, leaving 5 bases of the junction unmatched. CDR3 length equals 17 residues. The CDR3, as DNA: TGTGCCAGCAGTCGGACTAGCGGGAGGGCGGCCACCGGGGAGCTGTTTTTT. The encoded protein is CASSRTSGRAATGELFF.

The genes are TRBV28 and TRBJ2-3; weak D call: TRBD2 (5 bases). CDR3 length: 13 residues. Germline assignment: CDR1 MDHEN and CDR2 SYDVKM. Deletions cut 7 bases from V and 3 bases from J, with 11 bases between. CDR3 in amino acids: CASTLEETDTQYF. The CDR3 DNA sequence: TGTGCCAGCACTTTGGAGGAGACAGATACGCAGTATTTT.

In its sample, this clonotype was seen many times. The V gene is TRBV28, the J gene TRBJ1-5; 10 bases match TRBD1. This CDR3 has 17 residues. The V gene end was trimmed by 5 bases and the J gene end by 4 bases; junction bases not matched to a gene: 11. Germline V gene data show CDR1 as MDHEN and CDR2 as SYDVKM. The CDR3 DNA follows: TGTGCCAGCAGTCGATCTAGGGACAGGGGAGGTAATCAGCCCCAGCATTTT. Amino acid sequence: CASSRSRDRGGNQPQHF.

This clonotype was detected ten times or more. V gene TRBV4-2 combines with J gene TRBJ2-4; D uncertain. There are 14 residues in the CDR3. V was pared by 1 base and J by 0 bases, with 4 bases between. Germline V lookup: CDR1 LGHNA, CDR2 YNFKEQ. The CDR3: CASSQAGAKNIQYF. The CDR3 DNA is TGTGCCAGCAGCCAAGCGGGAGCCAAAAACATTCAGTACTTC.

The V gene is TRBV20-1, the J gene TRBJ2-7; possibly TRBD1 or TRBD2 for D (5 bases each). The CDR3 is made up of 13 amino acids. Germline assignment: CDR1 DFQATT and CDR2 SNEGSKA (reference sequence). The V and J ends lost 4 bases and 3 bases respectively, with 13 bases between them. The CDR3 DNA reads TGCAGTGCTATCGGGACCGATTTCTACGAGCAGTACTTC. Residues: CSAIGTDFYEQYF.

This clonotype was recorded a few times. The V gene is TRBV27, the J gene TRBJ2-7; 9 nucleotides align to TRBD1. Germline-derived CDR1 and CDR2 are MNHEY and SMNVEV (reference sequence). V shed 6 bases, J shed 6 bases, and the junction held 12 bases outside the gene matches. This CDR3 has 15 amino acids. The CDR3 region is CASSPSGTGRLEQYF. The CDR3 coding sequence is TGTGCCAGCAGCCCATCCGGGACAGGGAGGCTCGAGCAGTACTTC.

The table lists this clonotype with a few counts. The gene calls are TRBV10-2 and TRBJ1-5, with D possibly matching TRBD1 (5 bases). Germline CDR1 reads WSHSY; CDR2 reads SAAADI. This CDR3 comprises 14 residues. Trimming stripped 4 bases from V and 7 bases from J, with 14 bases between. The CDR3 DNA reads as TGCGCCAGCAGTGTCGGGGGAATTAGGCAGCCCCAGCATTTT. This codes for CASSVGGIRQPQHF.

The chain combines TRBV9 with TRBJ2-1; TRBD1 is a possible D gene (7 bases). Trimming cost V 3 bases and J 12 bases, with 19 bases left between them. Per germline, CDR1 SGDLS and CDR2 YYNGEE. The CDR3 consists of 14 residues. The CDR3 loop reads CASSETRGRGGQFF. The CDR3 bases are TGTGCCAGCAGCGAGACTAGGGGGCGCGGTGGGCAGTTCTTC.

This clonotype was picked up a small number of times. The V call is TRBV29-1, the J call TRBJ1-1; D is uncertain. CDR1 is SQVTM and CDR2 is ANQGSEA in the germline V gene. Trimming removed 4 bases at V and 7 bases at J, with 7 bases between. There are 10 residues in the CDR3. The CDR3 nucleotides read TGCAGCGTTGTTGGGTTTGAAGCTTTCTTT. This gives the protein CSVVGFEAFF. Complete variable domain (other parts from reference TRBV29-1 and TRBJ1-1): SAVISQKPSRDICQRGTSLTIQCQVDSQVTMMFWYRQQPGQSLTLIATANQGSEATYESGFVIDKFPISRPNLTFSTLTVSNMSPEDSSIYLCSVVGFEAFFGQGTRLTVV.

This clonotype was recorded a few times. This chain connects TRBV24-1 to TRBJ2-1, with D uncertain. The CDR3 totals 14 residues. CDR1 KGHDR and CDR2 SFDVKD come from the germline V gene. Trimming removed 5 bases from V and 6 bases from J, with 13 bases in between. CDR3 nucleotide sequence: TGTGCCACCAGTGCCCTGGGTGCAAGCAATGAGCAGTTCTTC. The encoded protein is CATSALGASNEQFF.

This clonotype was counted once. The J gene is TRBJ2-1, the V gene TRBV13, with D hard to call. Germline values: CDR1 PRHDT, CDR2 FYEKMQ (reference sequence). Trimming pared 3 bases from V and 4 bases from J, leaving 13 bases between. The CDR3 is made up of 15 amino acids. The CDR3 bases are TGTGCCAGCAGCTTCTGGAGCTTCCTTTACAATGAGCAGTTCTTC. Translation gives CASSFWSFLYNEQFF.

This clonotype was seen more than once but under ten times. The chain recombines TRBV30 with TRBJ2-2; the match to TRBD1 covers 9 bases. Germline V CDR1 and CDR2: GTSNPN, SVGIG (reference sequence). V lost 7 bases and J lost 7; bases outside the gene matches: 7. This CDR3 region has 13 residues. CDR3 nucleotide sequence: TGTGCCTTCTCACAGGGGGCTATCGGGGAGCTGTTTTTT. Its translation: CAFSQGAIGELFF.

The genes are TRBV2 and TRBJ2-3; possibly TRBD1 for D (6 bases). The germline gives CDR1 SNHLY, CDR2 FYNNEI. The CDR3 runs to 15 residues. With 5 bases removed from V and 0 bases from J, the gap between germline ends came to 12 bases. The CDR3 DNA reads TGTGCCAGCAGTCCCAGGGGCAGGAGCACAGATACGCAGTATTTT. Residues: CASSPRGRSTDTQYF.

This clonotype has more than one count but fewer than ten. The genes are TRBV7-9 and TRBJ2-2; 7 bases line up with TRBD1. J was trimmed by 6 bases and V by 4 bases; bases with no gene match: 5. Germline CDR1 SEHNR, CDR2 FQNEAQ (reference sequence). The CDR3 sequence is 14 residues long. CDR3 loop: CASSSTGTPGELFF. The CDR3 nucleotides read TGTGCCAGCAGCTCGACAGGGACCCCCGGGGAGCTGTTTTTT.

This clonotype was observed a few times. The chain employs TRBV4-1 and TRBJ2-1, with 8 bases that match TRBD2. The CDR3 is 16 residues long. Germline assignment: CDR1 MGHRA and CDR2 YSYEKL. Trimming removed 2 bases from V and 10 bases from J; junction bases left unmatched: 13. CDR3 region: CASSQRAVAGLEEQFF. In nucleotides, the CDR3 is TGCGCCAGCAGCCAACGTGCAGTAGCGGGGTTAGAAGAGCAGTTCTTC.

Many counts were recorded for this clonotype. The chain carries TRBV4-3 and TRBJ2-5; 12 bases fit TRBD2. Germline V gene data show CDR1 as LGHNA and CDR2 as YSLEER. Trimming took 2 bases from V and 5 from J; bases not matched to a gene: 0. CDR3 length: 14 residues. The CDR3 DNA sequence: TGCGCCAGCAGCCAAACTAGCGGGAGGGAGACCCAGTACTTC. Translation: CASSQTSGRETQYF.